This entry lists 6 T cell receptor beta chains sequenced from one sample in a study of T cell responses to AZD1222 COVID-19 vaccine. The data were produced by immunoSEQ multiplex PCR, yet TCRdb's version contains in-frame clones alone and is incomplete. The data contain about 150,000 clones, about nine tenths of them singletons. This specimen consisted of peripheral blood, obtained after recovery from COVID-19. All receptors derive from an adult who had recovered from COVID-19.

This chain links TRBV28 with TRBJ2-7; D gene unclear. CDR3 length equals 11 residues. Trimming removed 5 bases at V and 9 bases at J, with 11 bases between. CDR1 and CDR2 from the germline V gene are MDHEN and SYDVKM. The CDR3 is CASSAYLGQYF. Here the CDR3 DNA reads TGTGCCAGCAGTGCATACCTAGGGCAGTACTTC.

This clone was picked up one time. The rearrangement uses TRBV6-6 and TRBJ2-7; D perhaps matches TRBD1 (5 bases). The CDR3 totals 13 residues. The germline CDR1 and CDR2 sequences are MNHNY and SVGAGI (reference sequence). Trimming cost V 6 bases and J 2 bases, with 11 bases left between them. This chain's CDR3 is CASSTQGPYEQYF. Here the CDR3 DNA reads TGTGCCAGCAGCACCCAGGGCCCCTACGAGCAGTACTTC.

This clone was found once. The CDR3: CASSPSGGGSTEAFF. DNA of the CDR3: TGTGCCAGCAGCCCATCAGGTGGAGGGAGCACTGAAGCTTTCTTT. The chain employs TRBV11-2 and TRBJ1-1; D unresolved. CDR1 is SGHAT and CDR2 is FQNNGV in the germline V gene. Between the trimmed V and J ends, which lost 5 bases and 4 bases, there was a span of 17 bases. The CDR3 runs to 15 residues.

V is TRBV19 and J is TRBJ1-1; D is uncertain. Germline V gene lookup returns CDR1 LNHDA and CDR2 SQIVND (reference sequence). Trimming took off 3 bases at V and 2 bases at J, with 7 bases between the two ends. The CDR3 is made up of 13 amino acids. The CDR3 here is CASSILDNTEAFF. CDR3 sequence (DNA): TGTGCCAGTAGTATTCTAGATAACACTGAAGCTTTCTTT. Drawing the rest from reference TRBV19 and TRBJ1-1, the complete variable domain is DGGITQSPKYLFRKEGQNVTLSCEQNLNHDAMYWYRQDPGQGLRLIYYSQIVNDFQKGDIAEGYSVSREKKESFPLTVTSAQKNPTAFYLCASSILDNTEAFFGQGTRLTVV.

This clone showed up just once. The V and J genes are TRBV29-1 and TRBJ2-3; 13 bases agree with TRBD2. CDR3 length: 14 residues. Looked up from germline, CDR1 is SQVTM and CDR2 is ANQGSEA. Losses at the gene ends were 6 bases for V and 3 bases for J; bases not matched to a gene: 3. The CDR3 here is CSVKTSGRTDTQYF. CDR3 coding DNA: TGCAGCGTGAAGACTAGCGGGAGGACAGATACGCAGTATTTT.

Of note for this clone: This same CDR3 is encoded by further DNA sequences in the sample. V and J are TRBV4-1 and TRBJ1-1; D is ambiguous. The length of the CDR3 is 11 residues. Germline V lookup: CDR1 MGHRA, CDR2 YSYEKL. The V gene lost 4 bases and the J gene lost 3 bases, with 3 bases spanning the gap. CDR3 sequence reads: CASSRDTEAFF. CDR3 coding DNA: TGCGCCAGCAGCCGAGACACTGAAGCTTTCTTT.